This is a list of T cell receptor beta chains from one sample in a study of PD-L1 blockade in urothelial cancer. Profiled with immunoSEQ multiplex PCR; TCRdb holds only in-frame clones, not every one. Altogether more than 60,000 clones are present, more than 70% being singletons, with the ten largest covering 10% to 12%. The sequenced sample was PBMCs, obtained around atezolizumab (anti-PD-L1) treatment. The receptors here all came from a man aged 60 to 75 with urothelial cancer. Each CDR3 is given with its conserved first and last residue. The D gene is left open where the match is weak. For some rows the clone size is stated as once, few or many, or as a class when expanded; others skip it.

v_call: TRBV6-5
clone_size: -
d_call: TRBD2
j_call: TRBJ2-7
cdr3_nt: TGTGCCAGCAGTTGGGTGGCTAGCGGGGGGTCGCAGTACTTC
cdr3_aa: CASSWVASGGSQYF

v_call: TRBV6-5
clone_size: -
d_call: -
j_call: TRBJ1-5
cdr3_nt: TGTGCCAGCAGGGACAGTAATCAGCCCCAGCATTTT
cdr3_aa: CASRDSNQPQHF

v_call: TRBV6-6
clone_size: -
d_call: TRBD1
j_call: TRBJ2-7
cdr3_nt: TGTGCCAGCAGTTACTCGGGGACAGGGGGGGAGCAGTACTTC
cdr3_aa: CASSYSGTGGEQYF

v_call: TRBV10-3
clone_size: -
d_call: TRBD1
j_call: TRBJ2-7
cdr3_nt: TGTGCCATGGGGACAGCCTACGAGCAGTACTTC
cdr3_aa: CAMGTAYEQYF

v_call: TRBV15
clone_size: -
d_call: TRBD1
j_call: TRBJ1-5
cdr3_nt: TGTGCCACCAGCAGAGATCGGGGGACAGGGCCGAATCAGCCCCAGCATTTT
cdr3_aa: CATSRDRGTGPNQPQHF

v_call: TRBV19
clone_size: -
d_call: -
j_call: TRBJ1-5
cdr3_nt: TGTGCCAGTAGTATCAGGGTTCGGCAGCCCCAGCATTTT
cdr3_aa: CASSIRVRQPQHF

v_call: TRBV27
clone_size: -
d_call: -
j_call: TRBJ1-1
cdr3_nt: TGTGCCAGCAGTAAGCCGGGGGGAAAGGGACTAATGAACACTGAAGCTTTCTTT
cdr3_aa: CASSKPGGKGLMNTEAFF

v_call: TRBV4-1
clone_size: -
d_call: -
j_call: TRBJ2-7
cdr3_nt: TGCGCCAGCAGCCATCCTCAGGGGACGCAGTACTTC
cdr3_aa: CASSHPQGTQYF

v_call: TRBV7-8
clone_size: -
d_call: -
j_call: TRBJ2-7
cdr3_nt: TGTGCCAGCAGCGCATATAGCGGCTACCTCTACGAGCAGTACTTC
cdr3_aa: CASSAYSGYLYEQYF

v_call: TRBV6-5
clone_size: -
d_call: TRBD1
j_call: TRBJ2-7
cdr3_nt: TGTGCCAGCAGTTCTTACGGGACAGAAGCCTACGAGCAGTACTTC
cdr3_aa: CASSSYGTEAYEQYF

v_call: TRBV7-2
clone_size: -
d_call: TRBD2
j_call: TRBJ2-1
cdr3_nt: TGTGCCAGCAGCTTAGGACTAGCGGGATCCTACAATGAGCAGTTCTTC
cdr3_aa: CASSLGLAGSYNEQFF

v_call: TRBV28
clone_size: few
d_call: TRBD1
j_call: TRBJ2-3
cdr3_nt: TGTGCCAGCAGTGTTCCCGGACAGGGTAAAGCTGATACGCAGTATTTT
cdr3_aa: CASSVPGQGKADTQYF

v_call: TRBV18
clone_size: -
d_call: -
j_call: TRBJ1-2
cdr3_nt: TGTGCCAGCTCACAAGCGATCTATGGCTACACCTTC
cdr3_aa: CASSQAIYGYTF

v_call: TRBV11-2
clone_size: -
d_call: TRBD1
j_call: TRBJ2-1
cdr3_nt: TGTGCCAGCAGCTTAACAACCGGGACAGGATACAATGAGCAGTTCTTC
cdr3_aa: CASSLTTGTGYNEQFF

v_call: TRBV7-2
clone_size: few
d_call: -
j_call: TRBJ1-2
cdr3_nt: TGTGCCAGCAGCCCACGGGGGAGGGCGGAGGGCTACACCTTC
cdr3_aa: CASSPRGRAEGYTF

v_call: TRBV11-2
clone_size: few
d_call: -
j_call: TRBJ1-2
cdr3_nt: TGTGCCAGCAGCTTTGGGCTGGGGCAGGGGAATGGCTACACCTTC
cdr3_aa: CASSFGLGQGNGYTF

v_call: TRBV30
clone_size: -
d_call: TRBD1
j_call: TRBJ2-3
cdr3_nt: TGTGCCTGGAGGCGCCGGGACAGGGCCTCCTCCGATACGCAGTATTTT
cdr3_aa: CAWRRRDRASSDTQYF

v_call: TRBV11-3
clone_size: -
d_call: -
j_call: TRBJ1-2
cdr3_nt: TGTGCCAGCAGCTTATCCCCGGACATGGGCTACACCTTC
cdr3_aa: CASSLSPDMGYTF

v_call: TRBV4-1
clone_size: -
d_call: -
j_call: TRBJ1-2
cdr3_nt: TGCGCCAGCAGCACCGTGGGGCGGGGTGCGGATGGCTACACCTTC
cdr3_aa: CASSTVGRGADGYTF

v_call: TRBV7-2
clone_size: -
d_call: TRBD2
j_call: TRBJ2-7
cdr3_nt: TGTGCCAGCAGCCTAGCGGGGGGGGTCTCCTACGAGCAGTACTTC
cdr3_aa: CASSLAGGVSYEQYF

v_call: TRBV28
clone_size: -
d_call: -
j_call: TRBJ1-1
cdr3_nt: TGTGCCAGCAGTAGTACAGGGCTTATCACTGAAGCTTTCTTT
cdr3_aa: CASSSTGLITEAFF

v_call: TRBV2
clone_size: once
d_call: TRBD1
j_call: TRBJ2-1
cdr3_nt: TGTGCCTCCCGGGACAGGGGGCCCACAGAGCAGTTCTTC
cdr3_aa: CASRDRGPTEQFF

v_call: TRBV6-5
clone_size: -
d_call: TRBD1
j_call: TRBJ2-7
cdr3_nt: TGTGCCAGCAGTTACTCGAGGGACAGGGGCTACGAGCAGTACTTC
cdr3_aa: CASSYSRDRGYEQYF

v_call: TRBV19
clone_size: -
d_call: TRBD1
j_call: TRBJ2-4
cdr3_nt: TGTGCCAGTAGTATAAGGGAAGACAGGGGAGCCAAAAACATTCAGTACTTC
cdr3_aa: CASSIREDRGAKNIQYF

v_call: TRBV7-9
clone_size: once
d_call: -
j_call: TRBJ1-1
cdr3_nt: TGTGCCAGCAGCTTAGTCGGGGAAGCTTTCTTT
cdr3_aa: CASSLVGEAFF

v_call: TRBV7-9
clone_size: -
d_call: TRBD2
j_call: TRBJ2-7
cdr3_nt: TGTGCCAGCAGCTTAGGAACTAGCGGGAGTTCCTACGAGCAGTACTTC
cdr3_aa: CASSLGTSGSSYEQYF

v_call: TRBV28
clone_size: -
d_call: -
j_call: TRBJ1-1
cdr3_nt: TGTGCCAGCACCAATAGTGAGGTGGGAGGTCTTGAAGCTTTCTTT
cdr3_aa: CASTNSEVGGLEAFF

v_call: TRBV7-8
clone_size: once
d_call: TRBD1
j_call: TRBJ2-7
cdr3_nt: TGTGCCAGCAGCTTAAGAAGGTGGGACAGGGCCTTCGAGCAGTACTTC
cdr3_aa: CASSLRRWDRAFEQYF

v_call: TRBV7-2
clone_size: -
d_call: -
j_call: TRBJ1-1
cdr3_nt: TGTGCCAGCAGAATAAGGACAGTGAGACCTGAAGCTTTCTTT
cdr3_aa: CASRIRTVRPEAFF

v_call: TRBV6-6
clone_size: -
d_call: -
j_call: TRBJ2-3
cdr3_nt: TGTGCCAGCACTTCAGGGGTTATGGATACGCAGTATTTT
cdr3_aa: CASTSGVMDTQYF

v_call: TRBV28
clone_size: -
d_call: -
j_call: TRBJ1-5
cdr3_nt: TGTGCCAGCAGCCCACAGGGTCGCAATCAGCCCCAGCATTTT
cdr3_aa: CASSPQGRNQPQHF

v_call: TRBV10-3
clone_size: -
d_call: -
j_call: TRBJ2-4
cdr3_nt: TGTGCCATCAGTGAGCCCGCAGGGGCGAACATTCAGTACTTC
cdr3_aa: CAISEPAGANIQYF

v_call: TRBV9
clone_size: -
d_call: TRBD2
j_call: TRBJ2-5
cdr3_nt: TGTGCCAGCAGCGTAGCTACGACGGGAGGCCAAGAGACCCAGTACTTC
cdr3_aa: CASSVATTGGQETQYF

v_call: TRBV4-2
clone_size: -
d_call: TRBD1
j_call: TRBJ1-5
cdr3_nt: TGTGCCAGCAGCCAAGTAGGACAGGGGGATTTTCAGCCCCAGCATTTT
cdr3_aa: CASSQVGQGDFQPQHF

v_call: TRBV7-2
clone_size: once
d_call: -
j_call: TRBJ1-2
cdr3_nt: TGTGCCAGCAGCCATACACCCAACTATGGCTACACCTTC
cdr3_aa: CASSHTPNYGYTF

v_call: TRBV19
clone_size: -
d_call: -
j_call: TRBJ2-1
cdr3_nt: TGTGCCAGTAGTGGGACTCCCCCCAGGGAGCAGTTCTTC
cdr3_aa: CASSGTPPREQFF